Shown below are 32 T cell receptor beta chains from a single sample sequenced in a study of blood T cell repertoires in COVID-19. Sequenced by immunoSEQ multiplex PCR; TCRdb stores in-frame clones only, minus some. The data show about 150,000 clones, 83% seen once. Material for sequencing was peripheral blood. These receptors were collected from a woman aged 55-69 years with COVID-19, enrolled during active disease.

The rearrangement joins TRBV10-2 to TRBJ2-6; D is unresolved. V was shortened by 3 bases and J by 1 base, with 13 bases between the two germline ends. Germline-derived CDR1 and CDR2 are WSHSY and SAAADI. The length of the CDR3 is 17 residues. The CDR3 DNA follows: TGCGCCAGCAGTGAACTCGACATCACATCTGGGGCCAACGTCCTGACTTTC. This gives the protein CASSELDITSGANVLTF.

There are many counts of this clone. V gene TRBV5-4 combines with J gene TRBJ1-1, with no clear D. Trimming cost V 4 bases and J 7 bases, with 17 bases left between them. Germline values: CDR1 SGHNT, CDR2 YYREEE (reference sequence). This CDR3 contains 14 residues. The CDR3 loop reads CASSPGPGVHEAFF. DNA for the CDR3: TGTGCCAGCAGCCCAGGACCCGGGGTACATGAAGCTTTCTTT.

V and J are TRBV10-1 and TRBJ2-7; maybe TRBD1 (7 bases). Germline CDR1 WNHNN, CDR2 SYGVQD (reference sequence). This CDR3 region has 16 residues. V gave up 7 bases and J gave up 5 bases, with 24 bases separating them. The CDR3 spells CASTAQGGQKQNEQYV. The CDR3 coding sequence is TGCGCCAGCACCGCGCAGGGGGGCCAAAAGCAAAACGAGCAGTACGTC.

The chain employs TRBV7-3 and TRBJ2-2; unclear D gene. In germline, CDR1 is SGHTA, CDR2 FQGTGA. Trimming removed 3 bases from V and 5 bases from J, with 4 bases in between. This CDR3 contains 12 residues. CDR3 protein: CASSLTTGELFF. CDR3 in DNA: TGTGCCAGCAGCTTGACAACCGGGGAGCTGTTTTTT.

The gene calls are TRBV6-5 and TRBJ2-5; 14 bases agree with TRBD2. Trimming cost V 4 bases and J 1 base; bases outside gene matches: 2. Germline assignment: CDR1 MNHEY and CDR2 SVGAGI. There are 16 residues in the CDR3. This CDR3 is CASSFGTSGGQETQYF. The CDR3, as DNA: TGTGCCAGCAGTTTCGGGACTAGCGGGGGCCAAGAGACCCAGTACTTC.

This chain links TRBV7-3 with TRBJ1-2, with TRBD1 matching over 11 bases. Germline-derived CDR1 and CDR2 are SGHTA and FQGTGA. The trim removed 4 bases at V and 10 bases at J, leaving 11 bases unmatched. The CDR3 is 15 residues long. The CDR3 spells CASSSSTGQGAIYTF. For the CDR3, the DNA is TGTGCCAGCAGCTCTAGCACCGGACAGGGGGCCATCTACACCTTC.

The V call is TRBV5-1, the J call TRBJ2-2; 9 nucleotides agree with TRBD1. Germline V gene sequence: CDR1 SGHRS, CDR2 YFSETQ. After removal of 2 bases from V and 5 bases from J, the junction contained 4 bases not matched to a gene. The CDR3 is 15 residues long. CDR3 bases: TGCGCCAGCAGCTTCCCGGGACAGGGAACCGGGGAGCTGTTTTTT. Encoded protein: CASSFPGQGTGELFF.

The V call is TRBV10-3, the J call TRBJ2-6; the D gene is possibly TRBD1 (5 bases). The length of the CDR3 is 14 residues. Trimming took 8 bases from V and 0 from J, leaving 8 bases between them. CDR1 and CDR2 from the germline V gene are ENHRY and SYGVKD. The chain's CDR3 is CAIDDSSGANVLTF. CDR3 nucleotide sequence: TGTGCCATCGACGACAGCTCTGGGGCCAACGTCCTGACTTTC.

The chain recombines TRBV5-1 with TRBJ2-7; the D gene is possibly TRBD2 (6 bases). V lost 4 bases and J 5 bases, leaving 19 bases between the germline ends. CDR1 and CDR2 from the germline V gene are SGHRS and YFSETQ. There are 15 residues in the CDR3. The CDR3 is CASSLRTTPSDEQYF. CDR3 DNA sequence: TGCGCCAGCAGCCTCCGGACTACCCCGAGCGACGAGCAGTACTTC.

This clone was seen just once. The V gene is TRBV3-1 (or the pseudogene TRBV3-2), the J gene TRBJ1-3; unclear D gene. Germline CDR1 and CDR2: LGHDT and YNNKEL (reference sequence). V gave up 0 bases and J gave up 4 bases, with 13 bases separating them. The CDR3 loop spans 16 amino acids. The CDR3 DNA sequence: TGTGCCAGCAGCCAAGATCACCATCTCAGGGGAAACACCATATATTTT. Protein sequence: CASSQDHHLRGNTIYF.

Comments on this clone: Germline is not matched at one junction end, which may reflect a read error. This chain connects TRBV2 to TRBJ2-1; D is possibly TRBD2 (7 bases). Per the germline V gene, CDR1 is SNHLY and CDR2 is FYNNEI. This CDR3 has 15 amino acids. This CDR3 reads CASSEEGGGINEQLF. The CDR3 DNA reads as TGTGCCAGCAGTGAAGAGGGGGGAGGGATAAATGAGCAGCTCTTC.

The chain combines TRBV5-1 with TRBJ2-1; a weak D match, TRBD1 (5 bases). Germline CDR1 SGHRS, CDR2 YFSETQ. This CDR3 has 14 residues. The V end was cut by 0 bases, the J end by 6 bases, with 10 bases between. Written as DNA, the CDR3 is TGCGCCAGCAGCTTGGCTCAGGGAATCAATGAGCAGTTCTTC. Translating gives CASSLAQGINEQFF.

The chain links TRBV10-3 to TRBJ1-5; possibly TRBD1 for D (5 bases). Per the germline V gene, CDR1 is ENHRY and CDR2 is SYGVKD. CDR3 length: 14 residues. Trimming pared 10 bases from V and 5 bases from J, leaving 18 bases between. CDR3 DNA sequence: TGTGCCACAGAAGGAACAGGTGGGGATCAGCCCCAGCATTTT. The encoded protein is CATEGTGGDQPQHF.

The chain employs TRBV6-1 and TRBJ1-6; D might be TRBD1 (5 bases). This CDR3 has 17 residues. Trimming left V 2 bases short and J 3 bases short, with 14 bases between. Germline V gene data show CDR1 as MNHNS and CDR2 as SASEGT. The CDR3 coding sequence is TGTGCCAGCAGTGAAAACGGAGGGGCCTACTATAATTCACCCCTCCACTTT. Its protein product is CASSENGGAYYNSPLHF.

This clone appeared once. V usage is TRBV6-2 or TRBV6-3 and J usage is TRBJ2-7; TRBD1 might be the D (5 bases). Looked up from germline, CDR1 is MNHEY and CDR2 is SVGEGT. The CDR3 sequence is 11 residues long. The ends were cut back, 2 bases at V and 12 bases at J, with 11 bases in the middle. The CDR3 loop is CASSYAGPMYV. Written as DNA, the CDR3 is TGTGCCAGCAGTTACGCAGGGCCCATGTACGTC.

The chain combines TRBV6-6 with TRBJ1-1, with D unclear. V lost 6 bases, J lost 10 bases, and 15 bases lay in between. CDR1 and CDR2 from the germline V gene are MNHNY and SVGAGI (reference sequence). This CDR3 comprises 12 residues. The CDR3 reads CASSSSYLIAFF. The CDR3 DNA is TGTGCCAGCAGCTCCAGTTACCTCATAGCTTTCTTT.

V usage is TRBV2 and J usage is TRBJ2-1; 7 nucleotides align to TRBD1. V dropped 8 bases and J dropped 4; count of bases not matched to a gene: 8. The germline CDR1 and CDR2 sequences are SNHLY and FYNNEI. The CDR3 spans 14 residues. The CDR3 protein is CASDLRDSYNEQFF. CDR3 DNA: TGTGCCAGCGACCTAAGGGACAGTTACAATGAGCAGTTCTTC.

V usage is TRBV3-1 (or the pseudogene TRBV3-2) and J usage is TRBJ1-6; 8 bases match TRBD1. CDR1 is LGHDT, CDR2 YNNKEL, per germline (reference sequence). V dropped 2 bases and J dropped 13; count of bases not matched to a gene: 13. This CDR3 region has 16 residues. The CDR3 protein is CASSQRTGRMSPPLHF. The CDR3 nucleotides read TGTGCCAGCAGCCAAAGGACAGGGCGCATGAGTCCGCCCCTCCACTTT.

The chain has TRBV24-1 and TRBJ2-1, with unresolved D. Germline V gene lookup returns CDR1 KGHDR and CDR2 SFDVKD. The CDR3 covers 12 residues. The V end lost 4 bases, the J end lost 13 bases, and 13 bases lay between the germline ends. CDR3 nucleotide sequence: TGTGCCACCAGTGACTCCAGATCGAAACAGTTCTTC. As protein: CATSDSRSKQFF.

V gene TRBV9 combines with J gene TRBJ1-4; 7 bases align to TRBD1. V shed 4 bases, J shed 5 bases, and the junction held 8 bases outside the gene matches. The CDR3 runs to 15 residues. Germline assignment: CDR1 SGDLS and CDR2 YYNGEE. In DNA, the CDR3 is TGTGCCAGCAGCCTCCGCGACAGGGTGAATGAAAAACTGTTTTTT. Amino acid sequence: CASSLRDRVNEKLFF.

The chain couples TRBV2 to TRBJ2-3; 7 bases fit TRBD2. Looked up from germline, CDR1 is SNHLY and CDR2 is FYNNEI. This CDR3 comprises 15 residues. V dropped 6 bases and J dropped 6; count of bases not matched to a gene: 12. CDR3 bases: TGTGCCAGCAGGGGGGGAGGGACGTTTAGGGATACGCAGTATTTT. Translating gives CASRGGGTFRDTQYF.

This clone has only a few counts. V gene TRBV24-1 combines with J gene TRBJ2-1, with 8 bases lining up with TRBD2. The ends lost 1 base at V and 2 bases at J; junction bases unmatched: 3. This CDR3 region has 16 residues. Germline V gene data show CDR1 as KGHDR and CDR2 as SFDVKD. CDR3 nucleotides: TGTGCCACCAGTGATTTCTCCGGGGGGGCCTACAATGAGCAGTTCTTC. Translating gives CATSDFSGGAYNEQFF.

The rearrangement uses TRBV25-1 and TRBJ1-3; 10 nucleotides align to TRBD1. Germline lookup yields CDR1 MGHDK and CDR2 SYGVNS. Trimming removed 6 bases from V and 2 bases from J; junction bases left unmatched: 4. CDR3 length: 15 amino acids. The DNA of the CDR3 is TGTGCCAGCAGCAGACAGGGGGCCGCTGGAAACACCATATATTTT. Its translation: CASSRQGAAGNTIYF.

The gene calls are TRBV6-5 and TRBJ1-3; D gene unclear. This CDR3 region has 15 residues. Germline V gene lookup returns CDR1 MNHEY and CDR2 SVGAGI. The V and J ends lost 2 bases and 2 bases respectively, with 10 bases between them. For the CDR3, the DNA is TGTGCCAGCAGTTACGGCCCCGCTCCTGGAAACACCATATATTTT. Translating gives CASSYGPAPGNTIYF.

The rearrangement links TRBV5-1 to TRBJ2-2, with 15 bases aligning to TRBD2. CDR3 size: 18 residues. J lost 3 bases, V lost 3 bases, and 6 bases had no gene match. The V gene's germline CDR1 is SGHRS and CDR2 YFSETQ. CDR3: CASSSGLAGGPDTGELFF. The CDR3 nucleotides are TGCGCCAGCAGCTCAGGACTAGCGGGGGGGCCCGACACCGGGGAGCTGTTTTTT.

The rearrangement joins TRBV5-1 to TRBJ2-6; the D is unclear. The CDR3 has 15 amino acids. Deletions cut 0 bases from V and 2 bases from J, with 6 bases between. Germline CDR1 reads SGHRS; CDR2 reads YFSETQ. CDR3 bases: TGCGCCAGCAGCTTGGCCGGTCCTGGGGCCAACGTCCTGACTTTC. This gives the protein CASSLAGPGANVLTF.

The chain is built from TRBV7-3 and TRBJ2-3; 10 bases are shared with TRBD1. The V and J ends lost 5 bases and 0 bases, in that order; junction bases with no gene match: 11. The germline CDR1 and CDR2 sequences are SGHTA and FQGTGA. This CDR3 is built from 18 residues. CDR3 in DNA: TGTGCCAGCAGCCCACGGGACAGGGGTACGAGAAGCACAGATACGCAGTATTTT. This codes for CASSPRDRGTRSTDTQYF.

The chain links TRBV5-4 to TRBJ1-2; TRBD1 might be the D (6 bases). The CDR3 contains 14 residues. CDR1 and CDR2 (germline): SGHNT, YYREEE (reference sequence). The germline V and J ends were trimmed by 0 bases and 6 bases, with 12 bases remaining between them. CDR3: CASSLVVAGDGYTF. The CDR3 nucleotides are TGTGCCAGCAGCTTGGTGGTGGCAGGGGATGGCTACACCTTC.

Here the CDR3 DNA reads TGTGCCAGCAGCTTACCCGTATTCGGAAACACCATATATTTT. Translating it yields CASSLPVFGNTIYF. The chain has TRBV11-2 and TRBJ1-3; D is ambiguous. Germline lookup yields CDR1 SGHAT and CDR2 FQNNGV. The CDR3 sequence is 14 residues long. V was shortened by 2 bases and J by 4 bases, with 9 bases between the two germline ends.

This chain joins TRBV9 and TRBJ1-1; 8 nucleotides align to TRBD1. In germline, CDR1 is SGDLS, CDR2 YYNGEE. The V gene end was trimmed by 3 bases and the J gene end by 1 base; junction bases not matched to a gene: 5. This CDR3 spans 15 amino acids. The CDR3 loop reads CASSARQGSNTEAFF. CDR3 sequence (DNA): TGTGCCAGCAGCGCCCGACAGGGGTCGAACACTGAAGCTTTCTTT.

A remark on this clone: The same CDR3 arises from other DNA sequences in this sample as well. The rearrangement uses TRBV20-1 and TRBJ2-5; D gene uncertain. Germline lookup yields CDR1 DFQATT and CDR2 SNEGSKA (reference sequence). V was trimmed by 1 base and J by 4 bases, leaving 4 bases between them. The CDR3 contains 11 residues. The CDR3 sequence: CSARVVETQYF. In DNA, the CDR3 is TGCAGTGCTAGAGTAGTAGAGACCCAGTACTTC.

V is TRBV19 and J is TRBJ2-5; 9 nucleotides match TRBD1. V shed 5 bases, J shed 1 base, and the junction held 8 bases outside the gene matches. The CDR3 runs 16 residues. Germline CDR1 LNHDA, CDR2 SQIVND (reference sequence). Here the CDR3 reads CASSPVGTGPQETQYF. The CDR3 DNA follows: TGTGCCAGTAGTCCCGTGGGGACAGGGCCCCAAGAGACCCAGTACTTC.